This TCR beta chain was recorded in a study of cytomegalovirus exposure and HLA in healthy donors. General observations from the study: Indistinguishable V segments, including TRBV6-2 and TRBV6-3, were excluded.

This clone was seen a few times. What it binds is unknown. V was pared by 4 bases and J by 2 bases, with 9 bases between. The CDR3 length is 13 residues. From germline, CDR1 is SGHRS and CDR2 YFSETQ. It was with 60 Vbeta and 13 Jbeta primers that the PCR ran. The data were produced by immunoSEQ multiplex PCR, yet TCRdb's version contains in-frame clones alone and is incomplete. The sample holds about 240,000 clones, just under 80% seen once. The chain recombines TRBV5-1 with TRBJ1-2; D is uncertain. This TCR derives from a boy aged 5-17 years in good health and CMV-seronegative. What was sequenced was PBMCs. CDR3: CASSPTANYGYTF. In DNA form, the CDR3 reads TGCGCCAGCAGCCCTACAGCCAACTATGGCTACACCTTC.